This entry lists 16 T cell receptor beta chains sequenced from one sample in a study of T cell repertoires in cytomegalovirus infection. TCRdb reprocessed the reads via MiXCR and lists one record per CDR3 protein. The sample includes fewer than 300,000 distinct CDR3 sequences, about a quarter of them seen just once. The sample taken for sequencing was PBMCs. The receptors come from a human donor in good health (CMV status not recorded). Some clones in this sample may be carry-over from other donors' samples.

This clonotype was found a few times. In DNA, the CDR3 is TGCAGTGCCCGGACGGCTATAGCGGATTACGAGCAGTACTTC. This codes for CSARTAIADYEQYF. V and J are TRBV20-1 and TRBJ2-7, with a possible D match to TRBD2 (6 bases). Trimming removed 6 bases from V and 4 bases from J, with 19 bases in between. This CDR3 contains 14 residues. In germline, CDR1 is DFQATT, CDR2 SNEGSKA (reference sequence).

This clonotype has ten or more counts. The chain uses TRBV7-2 and TRBJ2-7; D may match TRBD1 or TRBD2 (5 bases each). There are 14 residues in the CDR3. The ends were cut back, 1 base at V and 3 bases at J, with 10 bases in the middle. Germline lookup yields CDR1 SGHTA and CDR2 FQGNSA. CDR3 residues: CASSLGRGDYEQYF. As DNA, the CDR3 is TGTGCCAGCAGCTTAGGCCGAGGGGACTACGAGCAGTACTTC.

The chain combines TRBV29-1 with TRBJ2-5, with 10 nucleotides matching TRBD1. CDR1 and CDR2 from the germline V gene are SQVTM and ANQGSEA. V dropped 7 bases and J dropped 6; count of bases not matched to a gene: 8. The CDR3 is 13 amino acids. CDR3 DNA sequence: TGCAGCGGGGAGGACAGGGGGATGAAGACCCAGTACTTC. Protein: CSGEDRGMKTQYF.

This clonotype was counted at least ten times. The rearrangement uses TRBV7-2 and TRBJ2-1, with 9 bases aligning to TRBD1. The CDR3 is 17 residues long. V lost 5 bases and J lost 9; bases outside the gene matches: 17. The germline gives CDR1 SGHTA, CDR2 FQGNSA. The CDR3 DNA reads TGTGCCAGCAGCCCTAACCTGGTGGGGACAGGGTGGAGTGAGCAGTTCTTC. This translates into CASSPNLVGTGWSEQFF. The variable domain in full, completed from reference TRBV7-2 and TRBJ2-1, reads GAGVSQSPSNKVTEKGKDVELRCDPISGHTALYWYRQSLGQGLEFLIYFQGNSAPDKSGLPSDRFSAERTGGSVSTLTIQRTQQEDSAVYLCASSPNLVGTGWSEQFFGPGTRLTVL.

This clonotype was seen more than once but under ten times. This chain connects TRBV4-1 to TRBJ2-2; D unclear. Germline V gene sequence: CDR1 MGHRA, CDR2 YSYEKL. The CDR3 has 14 residues. Trimming shortened V by 3 bases and J by 0 bases, and 5 bases separated the two germline ends. The CDR3 reads CASSHNSNTGELFF. DNA for the CDR3: TGCGCCAGCAGCCATAACTCGAACACCGGGGAGCTGTTTTTT.

The chain uses TRBV28 and TRBJ1-5; 7 positions match TRBD1. CDR1 is MDHEN and CDR2 is SYDVKM in the germline V gene. J gave up 7 bases and V 8 bases, and 17 bases lay outside the gene matches. The CDR3 contains 16 residues. The CDR3, as DNA: TGTGCCAGCGGATTTAGCAGGGGGTCTTCATGGCAGCCCCAGCATTTT. Amino acid sequence: CASGFSRGSSWQPQHF.

The chain combines TRBV18 with TRBJ2-1; weak D call: TRBD2 (6 bases). This CDR3 spans 16 amino acids. V lost 1 base and J lost 7, with 17 bases in between. Germline CDR1 and CDR2: KGHSH and LQKENI. The CDR3 DNA reads as TGTGCCAGCTCACCACGAGGTGCGGGGCTTGGTAATGAGCAGTTCTTC. It yields the protein CASSPRGAGLGNEQFF.

This clonotype was picked up many times. The rearrangement links TRBV7-2 to TRBJ2-6; maybe TRBD1 (7 bases). Germline V lookup: CDR1 SGHTA, CDR2 FQGNSA. The CDR3 extends over 16 amino acids. Trimming pared 3 bases from V and 3 bases from J, leaving 12 bases between. The DNA for the CDR3 is TGTGCCAGCAGCTTCTCAGGGGGAGGTGGGGCCAACGTCCTGACTTTC. It specifies CASSFSGGGGANVLTF.

This clonotype was seen once. V and J are TRBV12-3 or TRBV12-4 and TRBJ2-1; D is possibly TRBD1 or TRBD2 (5 bases each). The CDR3 sequence is 16 residues long. V was pared by 6 bases and J by 0 bases, with 15 bases between. The CDR3 region has the DNA TGTGCCAGCAGCCGGCCGGGACCTCTCTCCTACAATGAGCAGTTCTTC. Translating it yields CASSRPGPLSYNEQFF.

The V and J genes are TRBV27 and TRBJ2-5; D unresolved. From germline, CDR1 is MNHEY and CDR2 SMNVEV (reference sequence). Trimming stripped 5 bases from V and 5 bases from J, with 12 bases between. This CDR3 contains 13 residues. CDR3 bases: TGTGCCAGCAGTGGGCCAAATATCGAGACCCAGTACTTC. Encoded protein: CASSGPNIETQYF.

This clonotype was found once. The rearrangement uses TRBV20-1 and TRBJ2-5; TRBD2 matches at 10 bases. V lost 0 bases, J lost 1 base, and 5 bases stayed unmatched. This CDR3 region has 16 residues. From germline, CDR1 is DFQATT and CDR2 SNEGSKA (reference sequence). This CDR3 is CSARDPSGGIQETQYF. The CDR3 bases are TGCAGTGCTAGAGATCCTAGCGGGGGCATCCAAGAGACCCAGTACTTC.

At least ten counts were recorded for this clonotype. The chain combines TRBV18 with TRBJ2-5; 7 bases align to TRBD1. Looked up from germline, CDR1 is KGHSH and CDR2 is LQKENI. V lost 3 bases and J lost 4; bases outside the gene matches: 2. The CDR3 totals 13 residues. CDR3 bases: TGTGCCAGCTCACCTCGACAGGGAGAGACCCAGTACTTC. It is translated as CASSPRQGETQYF.

The V gene is TRBV19, the J gene TRBJ2-7, with D possibly TRBD2 on 5 matching bases. Trimming left V 4 bases short and J 7 bases short, with 11 bases between. This CDR3 is built from 12 residues. Germline values: CDR1 LNHDA, CDR2 SQIVND (reference sequence). As DNA, the CDR3 is TGTGCCAGTAGTACTGTGAGGGATGAGCAGTACTTC. Translated, it gives CASSTVRDEQYF.

This clonotype was counted ten times or more. The chain recombines TRBV7-2 with TRBJ2-5; D gene uncertain. Germline V CDR1 and CDR2: SGHTA, FQGNSA. The V end was cut by 5 bases, the J end by 5 bases, with 12 bases between. The CDR3 consists of 13 residues. The CDR3 here is CASSTTGRETQYF. The DNA of the CDR3 is TGTGCCAGCAGCACGACCGGCCGTGAGACCCAGTACTTC.

This clonotype has only a few counts. This sequence joins TRBV29-1 and TRBJ2-1; perhaps D is TRBD1 or TRBD2 (5 bases each). Looked up from germline, CDR1 is SQVTM and CDR2 is ANQGSEA. V was pared by 3 bases and J by 5 bases, with 14 bases between. This CDR3 is 14 amino acids long. CDR3 region: CSVEVGDGDNEQFF. CDR3 bases: TGCAGCGTTGAGGTTGGGGACGGGGACAATGAGCAGTTCTTC.

This clonotype appeared once. The chain recombines TRBV12-3 or TRBV12-4 with TRBJ2-4, with D tentatively TRBD1 or TRBD2 (6 bases each). Trimming stripped 3 bases from V and 1 base from J, with 7 bases between. CDR3 length: 14 residues. CDR3 loop: CASSFGGAKNIQYF. The CDR3 coding sequence is TGTGCCAGCAGTTTCGGGGGCGCCAAAAACATTCAGTACTTC.